This TCR beta chain was profiled in a study of cytomegalovirus exposure and HLA in healthy donors. For the study at large: Genotyping of about 400 donors showed that approximately 83% belonged to the Caucasian-associated ancestry cluster. Study-wide findings and caveats: An Asian-associated ancestry cluster reportedly showed fewer N-insertions than the approximately 670-donor mean in a later analysis. A classifier reportedly called cytomegalovirus status with high sensitivity and specificity. Sequencing artifact likely explains a cluster of highly shared sequence variants.

Per the germline V gene, CDR1 is MNHEY and CDR2 is SMNVEV (reference sequence). V trimming: 2 bases; J trimming: 7 bases; junction bases outside the gene matches: 9. The CDR3 has 16 residues. Vbeta (60) and Jbeta (13) primers were used in the PCR. Repertoires were generated with immunoSEQ multiplex PCR, while TCRdb's copy carries only in-frame clones and drops some. The sample table sets out about 43,000 clones. Details on this clone: What it binds is not known.

The V call is TRBV27, the J call TRBJ2-2; 8 nucleotides align to TRBD1. This receptor was identified in a young woman in good health and CMV-seronegative. Material for sequencing was PBMCs. This CDR3 is CASSLPRTGLIGELFF. DNA for the CDR3: TGTGCCAGCAGTTTACCCCGGACAGGGCTCATCGGGGAGCTGTTTTTT.